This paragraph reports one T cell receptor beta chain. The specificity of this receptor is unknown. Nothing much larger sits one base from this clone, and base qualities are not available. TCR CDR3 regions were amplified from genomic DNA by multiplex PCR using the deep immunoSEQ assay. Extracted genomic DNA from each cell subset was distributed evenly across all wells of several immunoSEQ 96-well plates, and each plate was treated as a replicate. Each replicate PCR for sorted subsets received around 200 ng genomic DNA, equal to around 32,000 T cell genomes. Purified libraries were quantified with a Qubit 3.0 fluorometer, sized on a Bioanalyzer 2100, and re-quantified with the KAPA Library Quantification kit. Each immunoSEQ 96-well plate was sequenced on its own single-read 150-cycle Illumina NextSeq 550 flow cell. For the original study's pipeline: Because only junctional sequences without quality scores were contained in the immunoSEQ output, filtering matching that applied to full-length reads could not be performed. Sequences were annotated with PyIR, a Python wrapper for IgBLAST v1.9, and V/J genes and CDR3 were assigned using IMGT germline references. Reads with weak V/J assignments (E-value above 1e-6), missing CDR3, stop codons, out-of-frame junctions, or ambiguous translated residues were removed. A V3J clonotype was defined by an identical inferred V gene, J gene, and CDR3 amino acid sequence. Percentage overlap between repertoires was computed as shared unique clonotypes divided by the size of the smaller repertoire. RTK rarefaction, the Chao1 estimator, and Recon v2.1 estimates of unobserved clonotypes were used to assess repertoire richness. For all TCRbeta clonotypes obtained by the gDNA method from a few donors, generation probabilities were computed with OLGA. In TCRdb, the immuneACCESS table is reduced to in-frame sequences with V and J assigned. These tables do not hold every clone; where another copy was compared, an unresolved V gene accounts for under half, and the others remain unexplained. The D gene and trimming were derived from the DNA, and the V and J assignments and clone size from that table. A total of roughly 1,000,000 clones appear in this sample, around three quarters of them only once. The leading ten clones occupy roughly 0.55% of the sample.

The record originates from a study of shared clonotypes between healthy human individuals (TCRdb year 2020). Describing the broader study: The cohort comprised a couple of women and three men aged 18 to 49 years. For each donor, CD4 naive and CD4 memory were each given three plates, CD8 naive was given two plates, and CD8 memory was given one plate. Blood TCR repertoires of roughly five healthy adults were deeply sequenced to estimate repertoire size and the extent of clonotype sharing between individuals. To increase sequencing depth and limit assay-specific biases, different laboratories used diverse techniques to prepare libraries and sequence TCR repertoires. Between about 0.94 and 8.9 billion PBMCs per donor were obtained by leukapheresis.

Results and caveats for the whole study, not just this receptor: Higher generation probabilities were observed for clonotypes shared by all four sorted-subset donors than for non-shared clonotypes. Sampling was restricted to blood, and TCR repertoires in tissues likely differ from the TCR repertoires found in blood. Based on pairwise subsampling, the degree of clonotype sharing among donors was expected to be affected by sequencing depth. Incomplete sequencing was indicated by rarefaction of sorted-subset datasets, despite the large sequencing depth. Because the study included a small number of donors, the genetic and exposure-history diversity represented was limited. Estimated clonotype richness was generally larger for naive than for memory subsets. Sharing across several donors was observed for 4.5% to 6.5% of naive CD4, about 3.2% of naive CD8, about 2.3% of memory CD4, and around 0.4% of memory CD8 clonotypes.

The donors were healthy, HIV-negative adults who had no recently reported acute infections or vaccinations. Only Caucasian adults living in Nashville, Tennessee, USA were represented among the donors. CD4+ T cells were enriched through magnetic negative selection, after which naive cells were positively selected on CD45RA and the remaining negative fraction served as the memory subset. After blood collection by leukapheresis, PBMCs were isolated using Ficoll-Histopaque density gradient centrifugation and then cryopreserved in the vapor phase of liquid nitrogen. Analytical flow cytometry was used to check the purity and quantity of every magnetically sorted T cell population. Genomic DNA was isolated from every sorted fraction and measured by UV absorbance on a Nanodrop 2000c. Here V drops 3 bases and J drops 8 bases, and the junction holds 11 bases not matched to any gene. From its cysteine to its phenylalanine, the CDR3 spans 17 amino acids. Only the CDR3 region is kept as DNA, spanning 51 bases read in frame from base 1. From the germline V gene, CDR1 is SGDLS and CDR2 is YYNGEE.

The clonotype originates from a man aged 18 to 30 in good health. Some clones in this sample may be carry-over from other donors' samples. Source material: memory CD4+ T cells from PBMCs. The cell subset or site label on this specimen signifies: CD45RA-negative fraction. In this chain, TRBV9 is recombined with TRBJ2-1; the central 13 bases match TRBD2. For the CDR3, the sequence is CASSARGLAGAQDEQFF. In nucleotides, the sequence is TGTGCCAGCAGCGCCCGAGGACTAGCGGGGGCCCAGGATGAGCAGTTCTTC.